A selection of T cell receptor beta chains follows, all from one sample in a study of cytomegalovirus exposure and HLA in healthy donors. The assay was immunoSEQ multiplex PCR, and TCRdb's table has in-frame clones only and misses some. The table lists around 130,000 clones, about three quarters of them singletons, with about 2% in the top ten. Input material: PBMCs. The source of these receptors is a man aged 35 to 55 in good health and CMV-seronegative. CDR3s include the opening cysteine and the closing phenylalanine or tryptophan. Fields, in order: J gene, D gene, clone size, V gene, CDR3 protein, CDR3 DNA. A D gene is named only where the DNA matches it firmly. Clone sizes are given selectively: once, few, many, or a class where the clone is expanded.

j_gene: TRBJ2-7; d_gene: -; abundance: -; v_gene: TRBV6-6; CDR3aa: CASSYGVAEQYF; CDR3nt: TGTGCCAGCAGTTACGGTGTAGCGGAGCAGTACTTC
j_gene: TRBJ2-1; d_gene: TRBD2; abundance: -; v_gene: TRBV6-5; CDR3aa: CASSSLAGGYNEQFF; CDR3nt: TGTGCCAGCAGTTCCCTAGCGGGAGGGTACAATGAGCAGTTCTTC
j_gene: TRBJ2-2; d_gene: TRBD1; abundance: -; v_gene: TRBV29-1; CDR3aa: CSVRDRGITGELFF; CDR3nt: TGCAGCGTCCGGGACAGGGGGATAACCGGGGAGCTGTTTTTT
j_gene: TRBJ2-2; d_gene: -; abundance: -; v_gene: TRBV9; CDR3aa: CASSVAGGLHTGELFF; CDR3nt: TGTGCCAGCAGCGTAGCTGGCGGACTTCACACCGGGGAGCTGTTTTTT
j_gene: TRBJ2-5; d_gene: TRBD2; abundance: once; v_gene: TRBV7-2; CDR3aa: CASSPRTSGSKQTQYF; CDR3nt: TGTGCCAGCAGCCCCAGGACTAGCGGGAGTAAGCAGACCCAGTACTTC
j_gene: TRBJ1-1; d_gene: -; abundance: -; v_gene: TRBV15; CDR3aa: CATSRDRGTNTEAFF; CDR3nt: TGTGCCACCAGCAGAGACAGGGGCACAAACACTGAAGCTTTCTTT
j_gene: TRBJ2-3; d_gene: -; abundance: -; v_gene: TRBV7-2; CDR3aa: CASRDQGRTQYF; CDR3nt: TGTGCCAGCAGGGACCAGGGGCGGACGCAGTATTTT
j_gene: TRBJ2-7; d_gene: TRBD1; abundance: -; v_gene: TRBV7-6; CDR3aa: CASSPWTGKGREQYF; CDR3nt: TGTGCCAGCAGCCCATGGACAGGGAAGGGGCGGGAGCAGTACTTC
j_gene: TRBJ1-2; d_gene: TRBD1; abundance: -; v_gene: TRBV4-2; CDR3aa: CASSQDRPATGDGYTF; CDR3nt: TGTGCCAGCAGCCAAGATCGTCCCGCTACAGGGGATGGCTACACCTTC
j_gene: TRBJ2-1; d_gene: TRBD1; abundance: -; v_gene: TRBV11-2; CDR3aa: CASSLEGTGAIYNEQFF; CDR3nt: TGTGCCAGCAGCTTAGAGGGGACAGGGGCGATCTACAATGAGCAGTTCTTC
j_gene: TRBJ2-1; d_gene: -; abundance: -; v_gene: TRBV4-1; CDR3aa: CASSPPGVSSYNEQFF; CDR3nt: TGCGCCAGCAGCCCCCCCGGGGTGAGCTCCTACAATGAGCAGTTCTTC
j_gene: TRBJ2-3; d_gene: -; abundance: -; v_gene: TRBV9; CDR3aa: CASSSAVTDTQYF; CDR3nt: TGTGCCAGCAGCAGCGCGGTCACAGATACGCAGTATTTT
j_gene: TRBJ2-1; d_gene: TRBD2; abundance: -; v_gene: TRBV4-3; CDR3aa: CASSQEGSGGYNEQFF; CDR3nt: TGCGCCAGCAGCCAAGAGGGTAGCGGGGGGTACAATGAGCAGTTCTTC
j_gene: TRBJ1-1; d_gene: TRBD1; abundance: few; v_gene: TRBV28; CDR3aa: CASSLSRDRFMNTEAFF; CDR3nt: TGTGCCAGCAGTTTATCCAGGGACAGGTTCATGAACACTGAAGCTTTCTTT
j_gene: TRBJ2-1; d_gene: -; abundance: -; v_gene: TRBV5-6; CDR3aa: CASSVINEQFF; CDR3nt: TGTGCCAGCAGCGTAATTAATGAGCAGTTCTTC
j_gene: TRBJ2-7; d_gene: -; abundance: -; v_gene: TRBV19; CDR3aa: CATGGTESRSYEQYF; CDR3nt: TGTGCCACCGGAGGGACCGAGTCCCGCTCCTACGAGCAGTACTTC
j_gene: TRBJ2-2; d_gene: -; abundance: -; v_gene: TRBV7-6; CDR3aa: CASSLERGANTGELFF; CDR3nt: TGTGCCAGCAGCTTAGAGCGCGGGGCGAACACCGGGGAGCTGTTTTTT
j_gene: TRBJ2-3; d_gene: TRBD2; abundance: -; v_gene: TRBV30; CDR3aa: CAWSVSGRGGTDTQYF; CDR3nt: TGTGCCTGGAGTGTATCGGGGCGGGGGGGCACAGATACGCAGTATTTT
j_gene: TRBJ2-7; d_gene: TRBD1; abundance: -; v_gene: TRBV4-1; CDR3aa: CASSQVRPTPGQGGYEQYF; CDR3nt: TGCGCCAGCAGCCAAGTCAGACCAACCCCGGGACAGGGCGGCTACGAGCAGTACTTC
j_gene: TRBJ2-1; d_gene: -; abundance: -; v_gene: TRBV27; CDR3aa: CASSPMPIMGAGTMKQFF; CDR3nt: TGTGCCAGCAGCCCAATGCCTATCATGGGGGCCGGAACAATGAAGCAGTTCTTC
j_gene: TRBJ1-6; d_gene: TRBD1; abundance: -; v_gene: TRBV10-3; CDR3aa: CAISPTGDKGSPLHF; CDR3nt: TGTGCCATCAGCCCTACAGGGGATAAGGGTTCACCCCTCCACTTT
j_gene: TRBJ2-5; d_gene: -; abundance: -; v_gene: TRBV6-4; CDR3aa: CASLGGEETQYF; CDR3nt: TGTGCCAGCTTAGGGGGAGAAGAGACCCAGTACTTC
j_gene: TRBJ2-1; d_gene: -; abundance: -; v_gene: TRBV19; CDR3aa: CASSSRTQGGLNNEQFF; CDR3nt: TGTGCCAGTAGCTCCAGAACCCAGGGTGGGCTTAACAATGAGCAGTTCTTC
j_gene: TRBJ2-2; d_gene: -; abundance: -; v_gene: TRBV7-9; CDR3aa: CASSLGTYLWGANTGELFF; CDR3nt: TGTGCCAGCAGCTTAGGAACATACCTCTGGGGGGCGAACACCGGGGAGCTGTTTTTT
j_gene: TRBJ2-5; d_gene: TRBD1; abundance: -; v_gene: TRBV9; CDR3aa: CASSVVGGQEGETQYF; CDR3nt: TGTGCCAGCAGCGTAGTGGGGGGACAGGAAGGGGAAACCCAGTACTTC
j_gene: TRBJ2-7; d_gene: -; abundance: -; v_gene: TRBV27; CDR3aa: CASSFSLAYEQYF; CDR3nt: TGTGCCAGCAGTTTTAGCCTAGCCTACGAGCAGTACTTC
j_gene: TRBJ2-6; d_gene: -; abundance: few; v_gene: TRBV28; CDR3aa: CATRTGAGANVLTF; CDR3nt: TGTGCCACCAGGACGGGGGCTGGGGCCAACGTCCTGACTTTC
j_gene: TRBJ1-2; d_gene: -; abundance: -; v_gene: TRBV7-9; CDR3aa: CASSFRGINYGYTF; CDR3nt: TGTGCCAGCAGCTTCCGGGGAATTAACTATGGCTACACCTTC
j_gene: TRBJ1-5; d_gene: TRBD1; abundance: -; v_gene: TRBV18; CDR3aa: CASSQTGGYNQPQHF; CDR3nt: TGTGCCAGCTCACAGACAGGGGGCTACAATCAGCCCCAGCATTTT
j_gene: TRBJ2-2; d_gene: TRBD2; abundance: few; v_gene: TRBV25-1; CDR3aa: CASSGGLAGVTGELFF; CDR3nt: TGTGCCAGCAGTGGGGGACTAGCGGGAGTCACCGGGGAGCTGTTTTTT
j_gene: TRBJ1-5; d_gene: TRBD1; abundance: -; v_gene: TRBV6-9; CDR3aa: CASTKMDRGLPNSNQPQHF; CDR3nt: TGTGCCAGCACCAAGATGGACAGGGGGCTCCCAAATAGCAATCAGCCCCAGCATTTT
j_gene: TRBJ2-5; d_gene: TRBD2; abundance: -; v_gene: TRBV6-1; CDR3aa: CASSGVSGGLGIGKETQYF; CDR3nt: TGTGCCAGCAGTGGGGTCAGCGGGGGACTAGGGATTGGTAAAGAGACCCAGTACTTC